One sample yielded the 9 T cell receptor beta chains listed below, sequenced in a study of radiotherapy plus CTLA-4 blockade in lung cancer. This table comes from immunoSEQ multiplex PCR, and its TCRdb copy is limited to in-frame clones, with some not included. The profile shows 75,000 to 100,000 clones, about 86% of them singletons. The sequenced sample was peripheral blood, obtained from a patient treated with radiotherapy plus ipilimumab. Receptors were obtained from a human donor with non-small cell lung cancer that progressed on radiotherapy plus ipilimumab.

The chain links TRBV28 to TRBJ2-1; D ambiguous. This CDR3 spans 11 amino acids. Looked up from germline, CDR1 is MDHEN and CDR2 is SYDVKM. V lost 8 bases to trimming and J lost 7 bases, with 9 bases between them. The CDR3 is CASEYRNEQFF. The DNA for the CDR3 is TGTGCCAGCGAGTATCGGAATGAGCAGTTCTTC.

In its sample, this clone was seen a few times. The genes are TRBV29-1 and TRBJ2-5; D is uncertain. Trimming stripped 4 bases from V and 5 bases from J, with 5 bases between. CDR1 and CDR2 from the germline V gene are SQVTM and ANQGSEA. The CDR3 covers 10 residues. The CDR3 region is CSVVGETQYF. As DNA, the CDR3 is TGCAGCGTTGTGGGGGAGACCCAGTACTTC.

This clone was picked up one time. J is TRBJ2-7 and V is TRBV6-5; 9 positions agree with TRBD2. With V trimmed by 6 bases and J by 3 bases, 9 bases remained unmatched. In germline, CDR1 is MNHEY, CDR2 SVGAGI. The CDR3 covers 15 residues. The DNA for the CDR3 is TGTGCCAGCAGGACCTTAGCGGGAGAGGGCTACGAGCAGTACTTC. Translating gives CASRTLAGEGYEQYF.

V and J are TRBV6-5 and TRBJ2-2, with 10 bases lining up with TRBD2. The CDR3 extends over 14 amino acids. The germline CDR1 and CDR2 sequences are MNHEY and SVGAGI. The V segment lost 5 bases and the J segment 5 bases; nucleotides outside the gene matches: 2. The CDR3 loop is CASSGLAVTGELFF. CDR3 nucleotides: TGTGCCAGCAGTGGACTAGCGGTAACCGGGGAGCTGTTTTTT.

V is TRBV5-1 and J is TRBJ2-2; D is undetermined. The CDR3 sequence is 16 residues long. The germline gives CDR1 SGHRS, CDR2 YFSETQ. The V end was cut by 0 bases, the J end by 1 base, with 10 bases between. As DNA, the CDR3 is TGCGCCAGCAGCTTGGGACGGACGCAGAACACCGGGGAGCTGTTTTTT. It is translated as CASSLGRTQNTGELFF.

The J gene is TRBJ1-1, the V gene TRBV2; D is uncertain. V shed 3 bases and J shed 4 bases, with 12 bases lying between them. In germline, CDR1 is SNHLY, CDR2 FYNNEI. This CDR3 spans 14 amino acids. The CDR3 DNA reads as TGTGCCAGCAGTGATGGACCCTGGGGCACTGAAGCTTTCTTT. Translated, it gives CASSDGPWGTEAFF.

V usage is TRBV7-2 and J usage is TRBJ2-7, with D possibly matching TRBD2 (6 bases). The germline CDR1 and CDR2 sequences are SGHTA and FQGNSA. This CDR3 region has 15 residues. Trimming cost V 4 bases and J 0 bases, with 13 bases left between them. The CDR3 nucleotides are TGTGCCAGCAGCTATTCGGGGCGGGGCTCCTACGAGCAGTACTTC. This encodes CASSYSGRGSYEQYF.

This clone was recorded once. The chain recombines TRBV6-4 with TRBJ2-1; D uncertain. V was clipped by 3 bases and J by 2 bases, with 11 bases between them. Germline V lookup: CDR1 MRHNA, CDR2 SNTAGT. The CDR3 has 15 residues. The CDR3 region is CASSEKGSPYNEQFF. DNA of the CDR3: TGTGCCAGCAGTGAGAAGGGTTCCCCCTACAATGAGCAGTTCTTC.

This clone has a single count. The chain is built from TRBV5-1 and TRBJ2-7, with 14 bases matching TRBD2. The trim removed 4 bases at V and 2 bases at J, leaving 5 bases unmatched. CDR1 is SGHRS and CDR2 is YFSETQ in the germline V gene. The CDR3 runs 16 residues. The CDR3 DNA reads TGCGCCAGCAGCACGGGACTAGCGGGAGTGACCTACGAGCAGTACTTC. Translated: CASSTGLAGVTYEQYF.